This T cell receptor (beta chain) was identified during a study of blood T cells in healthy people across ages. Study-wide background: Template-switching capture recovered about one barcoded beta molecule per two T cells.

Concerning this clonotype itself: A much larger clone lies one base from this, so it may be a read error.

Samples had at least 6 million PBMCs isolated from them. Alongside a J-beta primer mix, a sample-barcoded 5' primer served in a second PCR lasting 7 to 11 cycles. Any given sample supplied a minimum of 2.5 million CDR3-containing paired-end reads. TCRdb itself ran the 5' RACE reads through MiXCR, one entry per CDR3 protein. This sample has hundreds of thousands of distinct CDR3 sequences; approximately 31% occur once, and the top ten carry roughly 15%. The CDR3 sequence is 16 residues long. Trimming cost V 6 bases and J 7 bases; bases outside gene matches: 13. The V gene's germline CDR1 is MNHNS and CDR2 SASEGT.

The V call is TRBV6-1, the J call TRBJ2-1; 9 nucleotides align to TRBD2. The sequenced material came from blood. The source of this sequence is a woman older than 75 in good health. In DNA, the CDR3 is TGTGCCAGCAGCGAGGTAGCGGGGGACTTCCGGAATGAGCAGTTCTTC. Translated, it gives CASSEVAGDFRNEQFF.